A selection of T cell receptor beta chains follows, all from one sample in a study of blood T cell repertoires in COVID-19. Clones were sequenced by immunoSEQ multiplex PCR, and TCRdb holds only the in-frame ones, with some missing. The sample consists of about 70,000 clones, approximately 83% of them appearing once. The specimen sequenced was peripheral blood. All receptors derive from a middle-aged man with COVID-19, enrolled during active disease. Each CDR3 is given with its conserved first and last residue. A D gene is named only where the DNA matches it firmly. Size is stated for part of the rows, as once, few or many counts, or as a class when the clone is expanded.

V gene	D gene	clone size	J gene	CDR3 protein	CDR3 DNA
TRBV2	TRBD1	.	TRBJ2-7	CASRGDSARQYF	TGTGCCAGCAGGGGGGACAGTGCCAGGCAGTACTTC
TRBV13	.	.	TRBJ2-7	CASSLPSQGTYEQYF	TGTGCCAGCAGTCTACCTAGCCAGGGGACCTACGAGCAGTACTTC
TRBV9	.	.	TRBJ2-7	CASSVSPAYEQYF	TGTGCCAGCAGCGTCTCCCCGGCCTACGAGCAGTACTTC
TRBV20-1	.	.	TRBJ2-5	CSASRISGETQYF	TGCAGTGCTAGTCGGATCTCGGGTGAGACCCAGTACTTC
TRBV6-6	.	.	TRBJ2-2	CASKLDIYWELFF	TGTGCCAGCAAGCTGGACATCTACTGGGAGCTGTTTTTT
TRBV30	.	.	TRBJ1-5	CAWSVVGVNNQPQHF	TGTGCCTGGAGTGTGGTCGGGGTGAACAATCAGCCCCAGCATTTT
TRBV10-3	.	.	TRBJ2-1	CAISGGQGTYNEQFF	TGTGCCATCAGTGGGGGGCAGGGGACCTACAATGAGCAGTTCTTC
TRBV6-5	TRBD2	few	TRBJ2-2	CASSYSPGRDTGELFF	TGTGCCAGCAGTTACTCACCGGGGAGGGACACCGGGGAGCTGTTTTTT
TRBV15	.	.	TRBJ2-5	CATSRDRVSETQYF	TGTGCCACCAGCAGAGACAGGGTTTCGGAGACCCAGTACTTC
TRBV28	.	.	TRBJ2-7	CASSAPDSFGEQYF	TGTGCCAGCAGCGCCCCGGACAGTTTTGGCGAGCAGTACTTC
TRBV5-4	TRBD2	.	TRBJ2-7	CASSRGLAGRGEQYF	TGTGCCAGCAGCAGGGGACTAGCGGGTCGGGGGGAGCAGTACTTC
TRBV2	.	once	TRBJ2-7	CASSEDTTLTYEQYF	TGTGCCAGCAGTGAAGACACTACTCTAACCTACGAGCAGTACTTC
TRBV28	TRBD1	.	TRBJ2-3	CASRVGTGVQYF	TGTGCCAGCAGGGTAGGGACAGGGGTTCAGTATTTT
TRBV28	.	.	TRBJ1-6	CASSSRRASDNSPLHF	TGTGCCAGCAGTTCCCGGAGGGCATCCGATAATTCACCCCTCCACTTT
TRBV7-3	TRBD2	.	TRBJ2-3	CASSSQRGAEETQYF	TGTGCCAGCAGCTCTCAGCGGGGTGCAGAGGAGACGCAGTATTTT
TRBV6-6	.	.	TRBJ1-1	CASSGEYTEAFF	TGTGCCAGCAGCGGGGAGTACACTGAAGCTTTCTTT
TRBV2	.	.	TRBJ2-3	CATRQEGLSGDTQYF	TGTGCCACCCGACAAGAGGGACTCTCTGGAGATACGCAGTATTTT
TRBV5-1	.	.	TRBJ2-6	CASSLTESGANVLTF	TGCGCCAGCAGCTTGACGGAGTCTGGGGCCAACGTCCTGACTTTC
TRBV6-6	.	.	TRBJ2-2	CASLTGPGELFF	TGTGCCAGCCTGACGGGTCCCGGGGAGCTGTTTTTT
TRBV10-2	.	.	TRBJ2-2	CASSRSRGAVNTGELFF	TGCGCCAGCAGTAGGAGTCGGGGGGCGGTGAACACCGGGGAGCTGTTTTTT
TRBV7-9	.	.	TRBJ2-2	CASSLRTAYTGELFF	TGTGCCAGCAGCTTGCGGACAGCTTACACCGGGGAGCTGTTTTTT
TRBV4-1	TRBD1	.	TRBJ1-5	CASSQSGTGGVQPQHF	TGCGCCAGCAGCCAAAGTGGGACAGGGGGGGTTCAGCCCCAGCATTTT
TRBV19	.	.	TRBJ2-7	CASSEGRRTVTEQYF	TGTGCCAGTAGTGAAGGACGGAGGACTGTGACCGAGCAGTACTTC
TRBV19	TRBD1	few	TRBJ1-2	CASRPTTGGGYGYTF	TGTGCCAGTAGACCCACGACAGGGGGAGGCTATGGCTACACCTTC
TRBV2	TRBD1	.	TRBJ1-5	CASSEYGRGQGNQPQHF	TGTGCCAGCAGTGAATACGGTAGGGGACAGGGCAATCAGCCCCAGCATTTT
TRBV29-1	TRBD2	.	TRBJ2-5	CSAGTSGGQETQYF	TGCAGCGCCGGGACTAGCGGGGGGCAAGAGACCCAGTACTTC
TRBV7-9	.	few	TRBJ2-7	CASSFGGQYEQYF	TGTGCCAGCAGCTTCGGGGGGCAGTACGAGCAGTACTTC
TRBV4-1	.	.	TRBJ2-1	CASSQSWGPQAATYNEQFF	TGCGCCAGCAGCCAATCATGGGGCCCGCAGGCCGCCACCTACAATGAGCAGTTCTTC
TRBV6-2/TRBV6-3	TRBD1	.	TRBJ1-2	CASSLQGGGYGYTF	TGTGCCAGCAGTCTACAGGGGGGAGGCTATGGCTACACCTTC
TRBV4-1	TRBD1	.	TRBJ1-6	CASSLHDRGGNSPLHF	TGCGCCAGCAGCCTACACGACAGGGGAGGTAATTCACCCCTCCACTTT
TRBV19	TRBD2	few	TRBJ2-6	CASSMETSAFSGANVLTF	TGTGCCAGTAGTATGGAGACTAGCGCCTTCTCTGGGGCCAACGTCCTGACTTTC
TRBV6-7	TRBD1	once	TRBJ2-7	CASTTGQSFYEQYF	TGTGCCAGCACAACGGGACAGTCCTTCTACGAGCAGTACTTC
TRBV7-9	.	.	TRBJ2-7	CASSFAGTYEQYF	TGTGCCAGCAGCTTCGCAGGGACCTACGAGCAGTACTTC
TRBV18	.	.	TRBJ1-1	CASSPPGARTEAFF	TGTGCCAGCTCACCACCGGGGGCGAGGACTGAAGCTTTCTTT
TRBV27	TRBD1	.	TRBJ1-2	CASRRQGAGDYGYTF	TGTGCCAGCAGAAGGCAGGGGGCGGGGGACTATGGCTACACCTTC
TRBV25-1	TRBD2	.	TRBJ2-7	CASDKDSGVLEQYF	TGTGCCAGCGACAAAGACAGCGGGGTCTTGGAGCAGTACTTC
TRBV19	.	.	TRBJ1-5	CASRGRAQHF	TGTGCCAGCCGAGGGAGGGCCCAGCATTTT
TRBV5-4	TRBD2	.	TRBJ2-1	CASSSSGGRVYNEQFF	TGTGCCAGCAGCTCGAGCGGGGGGCGGGTCTACAATGAGCAGTTCTTC
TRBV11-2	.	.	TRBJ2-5	CASSSGGEETQYF	TGTGCCAGCAGCAGCGGAGGTGAAGAGACCCAGTACTTC
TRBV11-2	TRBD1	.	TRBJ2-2	CASSGRTGGFPGELFF	TGTGCCAGCAGCGGGAGGACAGGGGGCTTTCCCGGGGAGCTGTTTTTT
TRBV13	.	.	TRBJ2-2	CASSLSAVANTGELFF	TGTGCCAGCAGCTTATCCGCGGTTGCGAACACCGGGGAGCTGTTTTTT
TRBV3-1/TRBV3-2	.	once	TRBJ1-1	CASSQNRDTEAFF	TGTGCCAGCAGCCAAAACAGGGACACTGAAGCTTTCTTT
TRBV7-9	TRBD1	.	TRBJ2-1	CASSSGTGVTEQFF	TGTGCCAGCAGCTCAGGGACAGGGGTGACTGAGCAGTTCTTC
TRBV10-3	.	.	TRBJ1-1	CAISESESAYTEAFF	TGTGCCATCAGTGAGTCGGAGAGCGCCTACACTGAAGCTTTCTTT
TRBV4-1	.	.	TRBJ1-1	CASSQGQGTENTEAFF	TGCGCCAGCAGCCAAGGTCAAGGAACAGAGAACACTGAAGCTTTCTTT
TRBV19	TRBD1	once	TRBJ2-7	CASADRDRPYEQYF	TGTGCCAGTGCAGACCGGGACAGACCCTACGAGCAGTACTTC
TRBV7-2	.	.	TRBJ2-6	CASSLSGSTGANVLTF	TGTGCCAGCAGCTTATCGGGGAGCACTGGGGCCAACGTCCTGACTTTC
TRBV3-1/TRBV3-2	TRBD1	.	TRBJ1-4	CASSQGTGLNEKLFF	TGTGCCAGCAGCCAAGGGACAGGGCTTAATGAAAAACTGTTTTTT
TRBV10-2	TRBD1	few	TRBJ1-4	CASSDAQGANKLFF	TGCGCCAGCAGCGATGCACAGGGGGCGAATAAACTGTTTTTT
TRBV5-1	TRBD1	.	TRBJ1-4	CASSPTTGTGGEKLFF	TGCGCCAGCAGCCCCACGACCGGGACAGGGGGTGAAAAACTGTTTTTT